This TCR beta chain was captured in a study of cytomegalovirus exposure and HLA in healthy donors (dated by TCRdb to 2017 to 2019). Study-level background: In an earlier analysis of fewer than 750 of the donors, about 270 Gb of sequence data and 117 million unique TCR beta sequences from about 190 million T cells were reported. The number of donors typed differed by locus, with roughly 620-640 for A, B, C, DRB1 and DQB1, over 500 for DQA1, over 600 for DPA1, and approximately 470 for DPB1. Among 398 genotyped donors of the cohort, an average of 235,054 unique TCR beta nucleotide sequences were sequenced per donor, roughly 20% of them non-productive. Genome-wide SNP genotypes for about 60% of the 666 donors were used in a later genetic analysis, which treated that subset as a discovery cohort. An early release covering about 600 HLA-typed donors comprised about 300 gigabases of sequencing data and around 80 million unique TCR sequences. Every repertoire in the discovery cohort had been generated on one and the same sequencing platform. Because of strong linkage in the cohort, roughly five DR-DQ haplotypes were treated as single units for association and clustering. To decide whether each TCR beta V gene segment behaved as functional or pseudogenic, an earlier analysis of fewer than 750 of the donors relied on high-throughput TCR beta sequencing. Donor age, sex, ethnicity and CMV serostatus were compiled together with the repertoire data. The study used immunosequencing to profile the T cell repertoires of approximately 690 subjects and linked those repertoires to cytomegalovirus serostatus. Both class I and class II loci were covered by HLA typing, at four-digit resolution. High-throughput TCR immunosequencing, statistical association of individual TCRs with disease status, and machine learning were combined to predict cytomegalovirus infection status. Rather than drawing on any new phenotypic data, the later analysis identified candidate immune exposures from TCR beta sequences and the way those sequences occurred across donors. A later analysis re-examined previously published TCR beta repertoires from about 700 donors and added high-resolution HLA genotyping to investigate patterns of TCR occurrence. The study was designed to test whether signatures of past pathogen exposure could be identified by cataloging public T cell receptors. The genetic ancestry cluster associated with self-reported Caucasian donors included 80% to 90% of the roughly 380 genotyped donors. Along with the roughly 700-subject first cohort, a separate validation cohort of over 90 different subjects was used.

To prepare the library, the immunoSEQ multiplex PCR assay was applied. The multiplex PCR relied on a mix of 60 forward primers for TCR Vbeta segments and 13 reverse primers for TCR Jbeta segments. The CDR3 region of rearranged TCR beta genes was amplified from genomic DNA by a multiplex PCR assay. The amplified TCR beta libraries were sequenced on the Illumina HiSeq System as 87-base-pair reads. As for how the authors treated the data: A later analysis tallied around 80 million unique TCR beta chains across the 666 repertoires, and roughly 11 million of those chains were shared by two or more donors. To remove PCR and sequencing errors, raw reads were error-corrected and collapsed into unique sequences using a nearest-neighbor algorithm that merged closely related sequences. Alignment of CDR3 sequences to IMGT reference sequences was used to assign V, D and J gene segments. For a sequence to be retained, at least a six-nucleotide match to both a V gene segment and a J gene segment was required. A rearrangement was called productive if the CDR3 had no stop codons and remained in frame with V and J, and every other rearrangement was called non-productive. Following IMGT convention, CDR3 was defined as the stretch from the second conserved V-encoded cysteine to the conserved J-encoded phenylalanine. The earlier analysis of about 560 of the donors excluded any sequence lacking an unambiguous match to a single V gene segment. An earlier analysis of some 610 of the donors called V segments functional above 56.7% productive rearrangements and segregating when the between-donor standard deviation exceeded 5%. A statistical classification framework was built to diagnose cytomegalovirus status from the catalog of TCR beta chain sequences. In a later analysis, V and J genes were assigned by comparing TCR nucleotide sequences against IMGT/GENE-DB human TR gene sequences. Using the TCRdist pipeline, a later analysis assigned CDR3 sequences along with most-parsimonious VDJ recombination scenarios. In a later analysis, each TCR beta chain was defined by its CDR3 amino acid sequence together with its V-gene family, and reads lacking a unique V-gene family were excluded. A later analysis removed 592 highly shared, low-generation-probability nucleotide sequences to deal with suspected cross-contamination and a sequencing artifact. In a later analysis, a clonal expansion index for each public chain was calculated from normalized within-repertoire ranks of inferred template counts. Generation probabilities in a later analysis came from a VDJ recombination model fitted to out-of-frame rearrangements, and those results were checked against IGoR. A later analysis scored TCR-TCR, TCR-HLA and TCR-CMV co-occurrence with hypergeometric tests, applying a repertoire-size bias correction to TCR pairs. To estimate false discovery rates, a later analysis permuted the HLA or CMV assignments 20 times. In a later analysis, co-occurring TCRs were grouped using DBSCAN, and TCRdist sequence similarity was added for clustering within HLA-allele-positive subsets. Repertoires with fewer than 30,000 or more than 120,000 public chains, plus five repertoires with anomalous nucleotide sharing, were excluded from co-occurrence clustering. TCRdb limited this immuneACCESS table to in-frame rearrangements with V and J called. A share of clones is missing; checked studies link under half to unresolved V genes, and the rest is unexplained. V and J calls and clone size are copied from that table; D and trimming were computed from the DNA. In all, the sample holds over 150,000 clones, and 60% to 85% of those were seen once. The ten largest clones capture roughly 3.7% of the sample.

In total, about 650 healthy bone marrow donors made up the cohort. All cohort members were sampled while nominally healthy, although unrecorded immune exposures were likely present. The donor was CMV seropositive and was included in the group of 270 or so seropositive cohort members. Every donor gave a peripheral blood sample, and the peripheral blood mononuclear cells from that sample were used for TCR beta sequencing. Genomic DNA extraction from the blood cell samples was performed with the Qiagen DNeasy Blood Extraction Kit. In the germline V gene (reference sequence), CDR1 corresponds to SEHNR and CDR2 to FQNEAQ. The CDR3 spans 13 residues, from the cysteine through the phenylalanine. Only the CDR3 DNA stays, 39 bases, in frame from base 1. Trimming accounts for 5 bases at V and 3 bases at J, while the number of junction bases matched to no gene is 4. Study-wide conclusions, independent of this receptor: Some IMGT-functional V segments, including TRBV6-2 and TRBV6-3, could not be distinguished by the 87-base-pair reads and were therefore excluded. It was suggested by the authors that the approach could potentially be generalized to other disease states and immunological phenotypes. An association between a missense DCLRE1C variant and V-gene and J-gene trimming of TCR beta chains was found in a later genetic analysis and replicated in an independent cohort. The study gave a list of about 150 TCR beta chains associated with cytomegalovirus. Roughly uniform sequencing depth across donors was assumed in presence/absence analyses, although this assumption may not hold. According to a later genetic analysis, donors in an Asian-associated ancestry cluster had fewer N-insertions in productive TCRs than the approximately 650-donor mean. Only TCR beta chains were sequenced in this cohort, and the absence of alpha or paired-chain data limited detectable features. A further reported finding was that TCR beta sequences accurately predicted the HLA-A and HLA-B alleles for most subjects in the first cohort. In a later analysis, the rate of TCR association differed among HLA loci, with DRB1 alleles having the most associated TCRs and HLA-C alleles having the fewest. In vitro tests confirmed that three of the cytomegalovirus-associated TCR beta chains recognize cytomegalovirus antigens. According to a later analysis, most CMV-associated TCR beta chains appeared to be HLA-restricted, and the HLA associations seemed to be driven largely by CMV exposure. Because counts were too low, more than 15 rarely observed V segments, including chromosome 9 orphons, were excluded from the earlier analysis of fewer than 650 of the donors. At a false discovery rate of 0.05, a later analysis linked fewer than 20,000 TCR beta sequences to specific HLA alleles. A later analysis found that HLA-associated TCR beta chains were more clonally expanded and had lower generation probabilities than equally common non-associated chains. Broadly in line with IMGT annotations, most TCR beta V segments showed up in productive rearrangements about 87% or about 30% of the time in an earlier analysis of around 600 of the donors. In both the original and validation cohorts, the classifier was reported to diagnose cytomegalovirus status with high specificity and sensitivity. Immune exposure information for the cohort was limited to CMV serostatus. Because some donors lacked HLA typing at each locus, the association tests relied only on the typed subset. A group of highly shared sequence variants was considered likely to be a technical artifact of the sequencing pipeline. Linkage disequilibrium might explain the correlated functional status among segregating V segments, but an unknown experimental factor could not be excluded. According to a later analysis, parvovirus B19, influenza, CMV and Epstein-Barr virus appeared linked to several top co-occurrence clusters. Most TCR sequences were observed very rarely across donors, whereas some public TCRs were present in many individuals. When HLA alleles, especially DR and DQ, strongly co-occurred, TCR associations were difficult to assign to individual alleles.

Notes on this clone: The clone's antigen remains unknown. No much larger clone is present one base from it, and per-base qualities are unavailable.

The chain is made from TRBV7-9 and TRBJ2-7, with TRBD1 identical over 7 junction bases. The sequenced material came from PBMCs. The receptor was derived from a man aged 30 to 39 in good health and CMV-seropositive. The DNA is as follows: TGTGCCAGCAGCACGGGACAGAGCTACGAGCAGTACTTC. Its amino acids are CASSTGQSYEQYF. Where the CDR3 stops, the reference TRBV7-9 and TRBJ2-7 genes take over; the full variable domain is DTGVSQNPRHKITKRGQNVTFRCDPISEHNRLYWYRQTLGQGPEFLTYFQNEAQLEKSRLLSDRFSAERPKGSFSTLEIQRTEQGDSAMYLCASSTGQSYEQYFGPGTRLTVT.